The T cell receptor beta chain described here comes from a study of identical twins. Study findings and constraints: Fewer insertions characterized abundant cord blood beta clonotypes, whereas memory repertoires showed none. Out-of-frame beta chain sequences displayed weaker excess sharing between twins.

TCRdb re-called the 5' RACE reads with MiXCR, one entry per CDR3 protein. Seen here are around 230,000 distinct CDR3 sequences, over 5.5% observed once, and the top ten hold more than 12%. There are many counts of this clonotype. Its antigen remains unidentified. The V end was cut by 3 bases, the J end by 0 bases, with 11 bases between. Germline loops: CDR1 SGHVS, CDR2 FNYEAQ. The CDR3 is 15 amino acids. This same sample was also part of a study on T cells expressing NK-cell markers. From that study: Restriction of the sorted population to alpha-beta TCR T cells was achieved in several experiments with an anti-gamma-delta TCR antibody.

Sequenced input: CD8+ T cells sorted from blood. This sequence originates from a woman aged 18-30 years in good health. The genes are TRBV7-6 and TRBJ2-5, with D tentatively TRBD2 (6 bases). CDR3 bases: TGTGCCAGCAGCTTTGACCGGGACTACCAAGAGACCCAGTACTTC. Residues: CASSFDRDYQETQYF.